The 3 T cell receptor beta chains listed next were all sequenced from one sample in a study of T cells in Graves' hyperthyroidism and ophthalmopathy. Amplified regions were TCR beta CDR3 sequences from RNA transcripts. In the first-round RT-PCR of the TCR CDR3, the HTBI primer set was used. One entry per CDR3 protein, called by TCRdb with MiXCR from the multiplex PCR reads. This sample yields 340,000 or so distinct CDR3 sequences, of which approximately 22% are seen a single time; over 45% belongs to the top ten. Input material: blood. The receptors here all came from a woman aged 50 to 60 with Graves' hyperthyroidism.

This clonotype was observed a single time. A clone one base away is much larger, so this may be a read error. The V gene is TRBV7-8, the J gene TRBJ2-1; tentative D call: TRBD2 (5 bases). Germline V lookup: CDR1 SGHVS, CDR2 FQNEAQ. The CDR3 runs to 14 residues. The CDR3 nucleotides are TGTGCCAACAGCTTAGCGCGGCTAGTCCATGAGCAGTTCTTC. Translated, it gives CANSLARLVHEQFF.

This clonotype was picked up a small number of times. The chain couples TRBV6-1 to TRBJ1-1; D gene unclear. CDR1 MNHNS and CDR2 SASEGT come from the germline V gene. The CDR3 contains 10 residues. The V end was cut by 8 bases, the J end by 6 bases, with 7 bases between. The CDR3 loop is CASGRSEAFF. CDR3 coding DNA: TGTGCCAGCGGACGCTCTGAAGCTTTCTTT.

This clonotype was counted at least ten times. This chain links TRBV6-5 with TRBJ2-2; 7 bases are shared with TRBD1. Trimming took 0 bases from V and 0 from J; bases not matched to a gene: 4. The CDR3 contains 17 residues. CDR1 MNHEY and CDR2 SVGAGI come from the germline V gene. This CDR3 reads CASSYSQGTTNTGELFF. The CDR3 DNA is TGTGCCAGCAGTTACTCACAGGGGACCACGAACACCGGGGAGCTGTTTTTT.